Presented here are 4 T cell receptor beta chains from one specimen sequenced in a study of Ad26.COV2.S vaccination and SARS-CoV-2 variants. TCRdb keeps only in-frame clones here, not all; method: immunoSEQ multiplex PCR. The table has over 400,000 clones, approximately 89% seen once; the top ten hold approximately 2.5%. As for treatment: over 15 received Ad26.COV2.S at low or high dose, single or two shots; 5 received placebo; per-sample allocation not given. Day 63 after the first injection of vaccine or placebo was the sampling time. The sequenced sample was peripheral blood, obtained in a trial of Ad26.COV2.S vaccine versus placebo. These receptors came from a person between 18 and 60 years old who received the Ad26.COV2.S COVID-19 vaccine or a placebo.

The chain combines TRBV11-2 with TRBJ1-4, with D unclear. CDR3 size: 18 residues. Per germline, CDR1 SGHAT and CDR2 FQNNGV. V was shortened by 4 bases and J by 0 bases, with 18 bases between the two germline ends. The CDR3, as DNA: TGTGCCAGCAGCTCCAAATTTGGTACATCTGCAACTAATGAAAAACTGTTTTTT. Its protein product is CASSSKFGTSATNEKLFF.

V and J are TRBV6-5 and TRBJ2-1, with a weak D call TRBD2 (6 bases). Germline CDR1 is MNHEY and CDR2 is SVGAGI. This CDR3 is built from 14 residues. Trimming stripped 7 bases from V and 6 bases from J, with 16 bases between. In DNA, the CDR3 is TGTGCCAGCACTGTAAAGACTAGTTCCAATGAGCAGTTCTTC. Residues: CASTVKTSSNEQFF.

This chain connects TRBV5-4 to TRBJ2-5; possible D gene TRBD1, 5 bases. V was clipped by 5 bases and J by 0 bases, with 8 bases between them. The CDR3 has 13 amino acids. Germline assignment: CDR1 SGHNT and CDR2 YYREEE (reference sequence). In DNA, the CDR3 is TGTGCCAGCAGTCGACAGTACCAAGAGACCCAGTACTTC. This gives the protein CASSRQYQETQYF.

The chain links TRBV18 to TRBJ2-7; tentatively, D is TRBD2 (5 bases). This CDR3 comprises 15 residues. The V end was cut by 3 bases, the J end by 1 base, with 13 bases between. CDR1 is KGHSH, CDR2 LQKENI, per germline. This CDR3 is CASSPVGTRSYEQYV. The DNA for the CDR3 is TGTGCCAGCTCACCTGTGGGAACTAGGTCCTACGAGCAGTACGTC.